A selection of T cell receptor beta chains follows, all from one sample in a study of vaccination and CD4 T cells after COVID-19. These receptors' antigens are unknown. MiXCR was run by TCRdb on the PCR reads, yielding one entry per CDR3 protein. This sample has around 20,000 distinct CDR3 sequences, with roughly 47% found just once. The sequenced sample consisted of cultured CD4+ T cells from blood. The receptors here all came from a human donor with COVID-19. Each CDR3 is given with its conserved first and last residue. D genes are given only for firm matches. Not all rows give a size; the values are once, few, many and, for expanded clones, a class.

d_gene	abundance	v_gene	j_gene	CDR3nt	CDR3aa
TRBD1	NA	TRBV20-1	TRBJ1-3	TGCAGTGCTAGCCCCCGACAGGGACCCACTTATGGAAACACCATATATTTT	CSASPRQGPTYGNTIYF
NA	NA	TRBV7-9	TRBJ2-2	TGTGCCAGCAGCTTACATTTGGGGATCACCGGGGAGCTGTTTTTT	CASSLHLGITGELFF
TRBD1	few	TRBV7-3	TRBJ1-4	TGTGCCAGCAGCTGTTCAGGGGGGCGGCGGGAAAAACTGTTTTTT	CASSCSGGRREKLFF
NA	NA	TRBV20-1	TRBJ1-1	TGCAGTGCTCGGGGGGGGAACACTGAAGCTTTCTTT	CSARGGNTEAFF
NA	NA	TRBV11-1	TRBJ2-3	TGTGCCAGCAGGAAGGGTTCCACAGATACGCAGTATTTT	CASRKGSTDTQYF
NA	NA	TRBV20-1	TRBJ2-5	TGCAGTGCTAATCCTAGGCAGCGGGAGACCCAGTACTTC	CSANPRQRETQYF
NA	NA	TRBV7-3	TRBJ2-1	TGTGCCAGCAGCTTAAGCCCCGGGGCGAACGAATTCTTC	CASSLSPGANEFF
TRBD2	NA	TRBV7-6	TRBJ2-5	TGTGCCAGCAGCTTAGTGGGCGGGGGGCCATATTCCGAGACCCAGTACTTC	CASSLVGGGPYSETQYF
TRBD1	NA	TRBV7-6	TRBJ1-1	TGTGCCAGCAGCTTAGCAGACAGGGGGTCTGAAGCTTTCTTT	CASSLADRGSEAFF
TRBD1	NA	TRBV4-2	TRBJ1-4	TGTGCCAGCAGCCAAGATCCCGTGACAGGGGCAACTAATGAAAAACTGTTTTTT	CASSQDPVTGATNEKLFF
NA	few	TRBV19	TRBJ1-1	TGTGCCAGTAGTCTAGGGGGGGCCAGCACTGAAGCTTTCTTT	CASSLGGASTEAFF
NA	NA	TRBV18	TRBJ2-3	TGTGCCAGCTCTGTAGGGACTTTAGGGGTCACAGATACGCAGTATTTT	CASSVGTLGVTDTQYF
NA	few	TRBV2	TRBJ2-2	TGTGCCAGCACCGAAGTAAACACCGGGGAGCTGTTTTTT	CASTEVNTGELFF
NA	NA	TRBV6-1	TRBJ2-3	TGTGCCAGCAGTGACAGAAAGGGCATCACAGATACGCAGTATTTT	CASSDRKGITDTQYF
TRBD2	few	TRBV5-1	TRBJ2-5	TGCGCCAGCAGCTTGGGAGGTAGCGGGGGGATCCAAGAGACCCAGTACTTC	CASSLGGSGGIQETQYF
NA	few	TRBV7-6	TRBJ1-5	TGTGCCAGCAGCTTATCGGCCACGAACAATCAGCCCCAGCATTTT	CASSLSATNNQPQHF
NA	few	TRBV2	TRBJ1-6	TGTGCCAGCAGTGTTGCAGAGACGGGATCACCCCTCCACTTT	CASSVAETGSPLHF
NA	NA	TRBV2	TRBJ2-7	TGTGCCAGCAGCTACTTTGGGGAGCAGTACTTC	CASSYFGEQYF
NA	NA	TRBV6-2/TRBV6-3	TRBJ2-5	TGTGCCAGCAGTTACATTGTTCTCCAAGAGACCCAGTACTTC	CASSYIVLQETQYF
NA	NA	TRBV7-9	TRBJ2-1	TGTGCCAGCAGCTTAGAGACGGGGGCCAATGAGCAGTTCTTC	CASSLETGANEQFF
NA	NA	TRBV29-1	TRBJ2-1	TGCAGCGTTCAGACACTCCGATCCGAGCAGTTCTTC	CSVQTLRSEQFF
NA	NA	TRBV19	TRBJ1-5	TGTGCCAGTTCTTTGAAGGGGGTGGCTCAGCCCCAGCATTTT	CASSLKGVAQPQHF
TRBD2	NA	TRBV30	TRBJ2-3	TGTGCCTGGAGTGTACAGCGGGGGGGTGGCACAGATACGCAGTATTTT	CAWSVQRGGGTDTQYF
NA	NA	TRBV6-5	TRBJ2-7	TGTGCCAGCAGTTCAAGATACGAGCAGTACTTC	CASSSRYEQYF
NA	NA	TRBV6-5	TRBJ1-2	TGTGCCAGCAGATACGGTGGGACAAACTATGGCTACACCTTC	CASRYGGTNYGYTF
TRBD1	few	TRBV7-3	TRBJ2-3	TGTGCCAGCAGCGTGGACAGGGGGCAACATACGCAGTATTTT	CASSVDRGQHTQYF
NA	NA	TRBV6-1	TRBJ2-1	TGTGCCAGCACTCCTCGAAACAATGAGCAGTTCTTC	CASTPRNNEQFF
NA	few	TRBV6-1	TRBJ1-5	TGTGCCAGCACCGGGGGGGGTGTTGGTCAGCCCCAGCATTTT	CASTGGGVGQPQHF
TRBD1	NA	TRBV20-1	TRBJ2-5	TGCAGTGCTAGACGCACCGGACAGGTCCAAGAGACCCAGTACTTC	CSARRTGQVQETQYF
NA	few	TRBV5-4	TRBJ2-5	TGTGCCAGCAGTTCTATCAGGTCCCAAGAGACCCAGTACTTC	CASSSIRSQETQYF
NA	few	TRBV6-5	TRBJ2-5	TGTGCCAGCAGTTATAACCGAGAGACCCAGTACTTC	CASSYNRETQYF
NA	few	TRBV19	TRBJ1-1	TGTGCCAGTAGTATCCCAGGGTTAGGGACTGAAGCTTTCTTT	CASSIPGLGTEAFF
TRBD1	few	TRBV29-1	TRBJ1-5	TGCAGCGTCGGGGGGGACAGCTTAAATCAGCCCCAGCATTTT	CSVGGDSLNQPQHF
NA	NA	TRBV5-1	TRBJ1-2	TGCGCCAGCAGCCCAACTGTCTCGGACGGCTACACCTTC	CASSPTVSDGYTF
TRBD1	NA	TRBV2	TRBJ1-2	TGTGCCACCCGAGGAGGAGAGGGGGCGTCTAACTATGGCTACACCTTC	CATRGGEGASNYGYTF
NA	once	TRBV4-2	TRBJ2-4	TGTGCCAGCAGCCAACTGCGACAACAAAACATTCAGTACTTC	CASSQLRQQNIQYF
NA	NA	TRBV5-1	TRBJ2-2	TGCGCCAGCAGTCGGACACTGAACACCGGGGAGCTGTTTTTT	CASSRTLNTGELFF
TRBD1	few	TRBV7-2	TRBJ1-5	TGTGCCAGCAGCCCTTTCCCGGGACAGAATCAGCCCCAGCATTTT	CASSPFPGQNQPQHF
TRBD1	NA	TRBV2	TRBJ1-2	TGTGCCAGCACTATCTCTGGGACAGTCTATGGCTACACCTTC	CASTISGTVYGYTF
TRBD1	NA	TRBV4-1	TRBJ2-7	TGCGCCAGCAGCCTACAGGGGATCGACGAGCAGTACTTC	CASSLQGIDEQYF
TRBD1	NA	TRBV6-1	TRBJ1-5	TGTGCCAGCAGTGGATCAGGGGGCTCTCAGCCCCAGCATTTT	CASSGSGGSQPQHF
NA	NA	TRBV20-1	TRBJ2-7	TGCAGTGCTGGGGGTGGAGCTACCTGCGAGCAGTACTTC	CSAGGGATCEQYF
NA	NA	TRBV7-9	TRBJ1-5	TGTGCCAGCAGCTCGGGACTCGACGGTCAGCCCCAGCATTTT	CASSSGLDGQPQHF
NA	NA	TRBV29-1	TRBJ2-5	TGCAGCGTGAGGCTAGCAGAGACCCAGTACTTC	CSVRLAETQYF
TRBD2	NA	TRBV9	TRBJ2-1	TGTGCCAGCAGCGTAGTGTCAGGACTAGCGGGGTATGAGCAGTTCTTC	CASSVVSGLAGYEQFF
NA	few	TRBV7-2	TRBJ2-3	TGTGCCAGCAGCGCAAACACAGATACGCAGTATTTT	CASSANTDTQYF
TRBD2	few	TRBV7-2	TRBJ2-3	TGTGCCAGCAGCTCTGCGGGGGGCCCCACAGATACGCAGTATTTT	CASSSAGGPTDTQYF
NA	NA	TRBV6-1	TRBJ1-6	TGTGCCAGCATAAAGTCCCGAGACCGGGAAGGATCACCCCTCCACTTT	CASIKSRDREGSPLHF
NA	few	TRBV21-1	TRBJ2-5	TGTGCCAGCAGCAAGCACACAGGGGGCATGGGAGAGACCCAGTACTTC	CASSKHTGGMGETQYF
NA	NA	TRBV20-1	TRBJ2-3	TGCAGTGCTAGAGGAACACAAGGGGCTACAGATACGCAGTATTTT	CSARGTQGATDTQYF
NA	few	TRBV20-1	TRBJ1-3	TGCAGTGCTAGTCGGAGCTCTGGAAACACCATATATTTT	CSASRSSGNTIYF
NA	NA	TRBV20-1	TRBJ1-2	TGCAGTGCTAGCCACGGGCAGGGACGGACCTATGGCTACACCTTC	CSASHGQGRTYGYTF
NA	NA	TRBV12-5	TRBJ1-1	TGTGCTAGTGCCCCCGACAGTACCACTGAAGCTTTCTTT	CASAPDSTTEAFF
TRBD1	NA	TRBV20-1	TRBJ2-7	TGCAGTCTACAAAGACAGGGCGGCTACGAGCAGTACTTC	CSLQRQGGYEQYF
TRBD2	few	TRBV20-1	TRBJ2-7	TGCAGTGCGAAAGCTCTGTTAGCGGGACCCTACGAGCAGTACTTC	CSAKALLAGPYEQYF
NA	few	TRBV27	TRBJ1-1	TGTGCCAGCAGTAAAAGACGGTTCCCGGACACTGAAGCTTTCTTT	CASSKRRFPDTEAFF
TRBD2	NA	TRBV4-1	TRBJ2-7	TGCGCCAGCAGCCAACCGGGGACTAGCGGAATATACGAGCAGTACTTC	CASSQPGTSGIYEQYF
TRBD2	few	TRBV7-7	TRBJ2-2	TGTGCTAGCAGCGCAGTAGCGGGGGGGACCGGGGAGCTGTTTTTT	CASSAVAGGTGELFF
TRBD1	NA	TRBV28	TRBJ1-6	TGTGCCAGCAGCGACTGGGGACAGACTCCCTCCTATAATTCACCCCTCCACTTT	CASSDWGQTPSYNSPLHF
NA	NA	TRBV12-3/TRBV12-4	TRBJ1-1	TGTGCCAGCAGTTTAGGCAGTTTCGCTTTCTTT	CASSLGSFAFF